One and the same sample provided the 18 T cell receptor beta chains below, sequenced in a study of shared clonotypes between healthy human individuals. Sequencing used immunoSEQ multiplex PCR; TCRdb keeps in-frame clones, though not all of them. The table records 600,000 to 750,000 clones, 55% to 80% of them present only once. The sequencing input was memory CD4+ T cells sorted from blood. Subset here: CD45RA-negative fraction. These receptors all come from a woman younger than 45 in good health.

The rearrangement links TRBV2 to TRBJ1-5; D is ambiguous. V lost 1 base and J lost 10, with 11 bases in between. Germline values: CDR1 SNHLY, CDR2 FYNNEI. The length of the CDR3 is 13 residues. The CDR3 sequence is CASSEVGTGPQHF. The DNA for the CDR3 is TGTGCCAGCAGTGAAGTGGGCACGGGCCCCCAGCATTTT. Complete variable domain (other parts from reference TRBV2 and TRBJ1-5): EPEVTQTPSHQVTQMGQEVILRCVPISNHLYFYWYRQILGQKVEFLVSFYNNEISEKSEIFDDQFSVERPDGSNFTLKIRSTKLEDSAMYFCASSEVGTGPQHFGDGTRLSIL.

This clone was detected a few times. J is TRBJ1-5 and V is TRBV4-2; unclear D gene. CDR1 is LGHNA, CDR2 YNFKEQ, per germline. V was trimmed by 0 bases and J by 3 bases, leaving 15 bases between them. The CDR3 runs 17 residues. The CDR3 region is CASSQDSPPGFNQPQHF. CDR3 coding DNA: TGTGCCAGCAGCCAAGATTCGCCCCCAGGCTTCAATCAGCCCCAGCATTTT.

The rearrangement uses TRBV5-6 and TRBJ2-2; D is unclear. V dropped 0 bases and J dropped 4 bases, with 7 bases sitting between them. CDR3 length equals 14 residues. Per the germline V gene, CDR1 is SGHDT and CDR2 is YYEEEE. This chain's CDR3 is CASSLVVGTGELFF. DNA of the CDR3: TGTGCCAGCAGCTTGGTGGTCGGCACCGGGGAGCTGTTTTTT.

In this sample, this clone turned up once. The CDR3 reads CASTRRGVSGNTIYF. The CDR3, as DNA: TGTGCCAGTACGAGGAGAGGAGTCTCTGGAAACACCATATATTTT. The chain couples TRBV19 to TRBJ1-3; no definite D call. This CDR3 spans 15 amino acids. CDR1 and CDR2 from the germline V gene are LNHDA and SQIVND (reference sequence). Trimming removed 7 bases at V and 0 bases at J, with 13 bases between. Looking up the rest from reference TRBV19 and TRBJ1-3 gives the full variable domain: DGGITQSPKYLFRKEGQNVTLSCEQNLNHDAMYWYRQDPGQGLRLIYYSQIVNDFQKGDIAEGYSVSREKKESFPLTVTSAQKNPTAFYLCASTRRGVSGNTIYFGEGSWLTVV.

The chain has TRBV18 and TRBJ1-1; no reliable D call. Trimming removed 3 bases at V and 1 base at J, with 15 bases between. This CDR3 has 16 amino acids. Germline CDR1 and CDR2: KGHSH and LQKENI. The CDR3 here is CASSPKIAGRNTEAFF. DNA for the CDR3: TGTGCCAGCTCACCTAAAATTGCGGGAAGGAACACTGAAGCTTTCTTT.

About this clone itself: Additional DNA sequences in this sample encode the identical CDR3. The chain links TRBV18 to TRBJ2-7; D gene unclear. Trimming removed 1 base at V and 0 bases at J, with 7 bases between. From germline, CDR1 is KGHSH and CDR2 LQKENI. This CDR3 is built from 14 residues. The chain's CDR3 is CASSPQGYSYEQYF. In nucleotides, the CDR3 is TGTGCCAGCTCACCACAGGGTTACTCCTACGAGCAGTACTTC.

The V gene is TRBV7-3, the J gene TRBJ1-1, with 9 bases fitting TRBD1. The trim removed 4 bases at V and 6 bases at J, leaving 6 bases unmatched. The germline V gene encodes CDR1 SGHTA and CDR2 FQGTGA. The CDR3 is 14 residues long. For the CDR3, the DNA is TGTGCCAGCAGCTCCGGGACAGGGACTTCTGAAGCTTTCTTT. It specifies CASSSGTGTSEAFF.

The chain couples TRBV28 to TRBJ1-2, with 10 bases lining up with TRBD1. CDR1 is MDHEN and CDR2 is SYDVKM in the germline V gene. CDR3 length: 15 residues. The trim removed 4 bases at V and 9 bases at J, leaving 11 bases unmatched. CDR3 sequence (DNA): TGTGCCAGCAGTTCGACCGGGACAGGGGCGGGTCGCTACACCTTC. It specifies CASSSTGTGAGRYTF.

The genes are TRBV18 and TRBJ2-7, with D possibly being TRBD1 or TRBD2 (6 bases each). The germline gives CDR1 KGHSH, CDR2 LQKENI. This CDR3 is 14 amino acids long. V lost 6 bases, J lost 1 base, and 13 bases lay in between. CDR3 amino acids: CASSRGDASYEQYF. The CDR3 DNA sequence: TGTGCCAGCTCTAGGGGGGACGCATCCTACGAGCAGTACTTC.

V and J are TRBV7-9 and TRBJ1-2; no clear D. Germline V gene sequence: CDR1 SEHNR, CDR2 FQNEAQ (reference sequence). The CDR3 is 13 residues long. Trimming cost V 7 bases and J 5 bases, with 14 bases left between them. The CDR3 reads CASTSSPGYGYTF. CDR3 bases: TGTGCCAGCACTTCAAGTCCGGGGTATGGCTACACCTTC.

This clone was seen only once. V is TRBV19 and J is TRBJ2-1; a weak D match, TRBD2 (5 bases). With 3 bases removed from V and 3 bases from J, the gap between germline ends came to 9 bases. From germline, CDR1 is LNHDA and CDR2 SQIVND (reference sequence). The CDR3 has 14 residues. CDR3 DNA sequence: TGTGCCAGTAGTATTCAAGGGAGCTACAATGAGCAGTTCTTC. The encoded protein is CASSIQGSYNEQFF. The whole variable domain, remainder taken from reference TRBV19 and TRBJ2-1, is DGGITQSPKYLFRKEGQNVTLSCEQNLNHDAMYWYRQDPGQGLRLIYYSQIVNDFQKGDIAEGYSVSREKKESFPLTVTSAQKNPTAFYLCASSIQGSYNEQFFGPGTRLTVL.

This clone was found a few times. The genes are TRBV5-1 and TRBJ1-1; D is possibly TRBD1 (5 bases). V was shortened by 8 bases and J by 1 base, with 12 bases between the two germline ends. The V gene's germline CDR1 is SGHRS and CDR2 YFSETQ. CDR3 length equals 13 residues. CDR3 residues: CASNRKPNTEAFF. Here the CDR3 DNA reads TGCGCCAGTAACAGGAAACCGAACACTGAAGCTTTCTTT.

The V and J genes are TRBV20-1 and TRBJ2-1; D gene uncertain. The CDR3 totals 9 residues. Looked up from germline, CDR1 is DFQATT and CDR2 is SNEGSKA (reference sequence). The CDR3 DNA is TGCAGCCCCTACAATGAGCAGTTCTTC. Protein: CSPYNEQFF.

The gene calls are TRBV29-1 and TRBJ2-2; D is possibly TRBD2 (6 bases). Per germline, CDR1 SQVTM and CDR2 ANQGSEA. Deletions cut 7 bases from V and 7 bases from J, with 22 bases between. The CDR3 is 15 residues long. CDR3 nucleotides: TGCAGCGCCAGGGTTGGAGGGCAAAGTGTCGGGGAGCTGTTTTTT. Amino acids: CSARVGGQSVGELFF.

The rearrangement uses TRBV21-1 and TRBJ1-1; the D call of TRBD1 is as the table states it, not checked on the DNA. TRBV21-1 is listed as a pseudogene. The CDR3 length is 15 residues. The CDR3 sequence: CASSTPTGGVTEAFF. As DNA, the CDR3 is TGTGCCAGCAGCACCCCGACAGGGGGCGTGACTGAAGCTTTCTTT.

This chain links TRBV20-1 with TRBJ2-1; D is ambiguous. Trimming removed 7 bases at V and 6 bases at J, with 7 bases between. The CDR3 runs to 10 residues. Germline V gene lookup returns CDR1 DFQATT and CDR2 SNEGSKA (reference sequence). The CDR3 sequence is CSVGSNEQFF. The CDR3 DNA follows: TGCAGTGTTGGATCCAATGAGCAGTTCTTC.

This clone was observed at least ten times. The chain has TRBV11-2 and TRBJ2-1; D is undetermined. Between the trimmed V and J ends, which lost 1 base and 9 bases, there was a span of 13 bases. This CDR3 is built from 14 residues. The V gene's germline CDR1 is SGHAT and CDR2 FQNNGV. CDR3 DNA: TGTGCCAGCAGCTTAGTTATCCAATTCACTGAGCAGTTCTTC. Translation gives CASSLVIQFTEQFF.

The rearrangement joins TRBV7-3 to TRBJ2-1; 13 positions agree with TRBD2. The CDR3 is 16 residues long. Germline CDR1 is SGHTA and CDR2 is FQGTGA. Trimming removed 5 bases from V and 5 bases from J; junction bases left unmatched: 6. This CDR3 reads CASSTTSGRGHNEQFF. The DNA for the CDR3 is TGTGCCAGCAGCACAACTAGCGGGAGGGGGCACAATGAGCAGTTCTTC.